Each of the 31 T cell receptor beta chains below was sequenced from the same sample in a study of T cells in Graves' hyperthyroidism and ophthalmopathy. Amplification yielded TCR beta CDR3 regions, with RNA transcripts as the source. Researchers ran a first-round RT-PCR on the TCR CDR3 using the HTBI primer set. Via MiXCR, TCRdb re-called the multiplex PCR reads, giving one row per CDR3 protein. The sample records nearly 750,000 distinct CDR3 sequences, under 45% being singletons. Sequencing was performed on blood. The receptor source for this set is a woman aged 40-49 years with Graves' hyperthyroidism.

CDR3 protein: CASSSQGAAQETQYF. The CDR3 nucleotides are TGTGCCAGCAGCTCACAGGGGGCTGCCCAAGAGACCCAGTACTTC. The V call is TRBV11-2, the J call TRBJ2-5, with 9 bases lining up with TRBD1. The length of the CDR3 is 15 residues. J was trimmed by 1 base and V by 4 bases; bases with no gene match: 4. Germline-derived CDR1 and CDR2 are SGHAT and FQNNGV.

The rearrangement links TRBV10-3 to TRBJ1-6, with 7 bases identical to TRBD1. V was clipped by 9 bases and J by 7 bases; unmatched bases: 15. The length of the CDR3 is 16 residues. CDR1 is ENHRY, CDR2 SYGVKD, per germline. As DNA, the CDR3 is TGTGCCATATCAACCACAGGGGACCCGCCGAATTCACCCCTCCACTTT. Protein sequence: CAISTTGDPPNSPLHF.

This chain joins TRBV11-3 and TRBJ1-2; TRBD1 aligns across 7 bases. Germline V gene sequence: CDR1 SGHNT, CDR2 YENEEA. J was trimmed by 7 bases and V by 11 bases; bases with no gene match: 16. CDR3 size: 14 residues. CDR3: CAWTSAQGFGGYTF. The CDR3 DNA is TGTGCCTGGACCTCGGCACAGGGGTTTGGTGGCTACACCTTC.

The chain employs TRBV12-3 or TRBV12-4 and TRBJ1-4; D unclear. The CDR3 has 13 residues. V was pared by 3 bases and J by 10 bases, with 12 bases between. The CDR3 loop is CASSFLKGGKLFF. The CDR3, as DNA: TGTGCCAGCAGTTTTCTTAAGGGAGGAAAACTGTTTTTT.

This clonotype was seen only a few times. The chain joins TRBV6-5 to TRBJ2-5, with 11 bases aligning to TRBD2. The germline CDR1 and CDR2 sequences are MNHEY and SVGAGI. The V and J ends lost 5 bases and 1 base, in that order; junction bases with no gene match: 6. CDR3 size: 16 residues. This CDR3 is CASSRLAGPVQETQYF. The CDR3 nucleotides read TGTGCCAGCAGTAGACTAGCGGGGCCGGTCCAAGAGACCCAGTACTTC.

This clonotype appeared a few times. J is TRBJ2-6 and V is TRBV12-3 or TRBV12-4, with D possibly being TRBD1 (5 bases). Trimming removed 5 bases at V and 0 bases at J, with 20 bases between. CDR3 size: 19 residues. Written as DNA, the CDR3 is TGTGCCAGCAGTCTAAGGACACCCCTAAGTCCCTCTGGGGCCAACGTCCTGACTTTC. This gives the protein CASSLRTPLSPSGANVLTF.

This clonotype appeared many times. The DNA for the CDR3 is TGTGCCAGCAGCTTAGAAAGGACGAAGCATCAGCCCCAGCATTTT. Amino acid sequence: CASSLERTKHQPQHF. The V and J genes are TRBV7-8 and TRBJ1-5, with unresolved D. From germline, CDR1 is SGHVS and CDR2 FQNEAQ. The V and J ends lost 1 base and 5 bases respectively, with 12 bases between them. CDR3 size: 15 residues.

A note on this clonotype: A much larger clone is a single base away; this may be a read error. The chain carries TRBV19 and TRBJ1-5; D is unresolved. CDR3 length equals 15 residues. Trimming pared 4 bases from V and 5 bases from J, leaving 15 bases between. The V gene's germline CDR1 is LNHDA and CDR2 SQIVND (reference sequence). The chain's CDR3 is CASSTVTGSDQPQHF. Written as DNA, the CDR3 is TGTGCCAGTAGTACCGTCACTGGTTCGGATCAGCCCCAGCATTTT.

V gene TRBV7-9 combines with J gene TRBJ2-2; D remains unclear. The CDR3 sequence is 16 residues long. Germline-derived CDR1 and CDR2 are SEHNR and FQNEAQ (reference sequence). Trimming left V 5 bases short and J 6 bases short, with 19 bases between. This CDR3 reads CASSHPTVGKAGELFF. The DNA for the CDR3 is TGTGCCAGCAGCCACCCTACAGTAGGGAAGGCCGGGGAGCTGTTTTTT.

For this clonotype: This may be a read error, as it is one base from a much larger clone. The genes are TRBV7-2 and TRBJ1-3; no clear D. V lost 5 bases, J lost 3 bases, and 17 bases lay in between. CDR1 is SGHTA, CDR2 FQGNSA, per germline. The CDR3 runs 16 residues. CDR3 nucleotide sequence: TGTGCCAGCAGCCGGCCCTGGGGAGGGAGTGGAAACACCATATATTTT. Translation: CASSRPWGGSGNTIYF.

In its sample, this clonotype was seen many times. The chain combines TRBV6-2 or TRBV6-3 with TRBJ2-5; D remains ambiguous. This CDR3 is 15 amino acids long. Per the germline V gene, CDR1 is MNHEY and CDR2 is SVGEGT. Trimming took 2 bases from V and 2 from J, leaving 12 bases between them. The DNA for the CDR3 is TGTGCCAGCAGTTACGATAAGACCGGGCAAGAGACCCAGTACTTC. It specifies CASSYDKTGQETQYF.

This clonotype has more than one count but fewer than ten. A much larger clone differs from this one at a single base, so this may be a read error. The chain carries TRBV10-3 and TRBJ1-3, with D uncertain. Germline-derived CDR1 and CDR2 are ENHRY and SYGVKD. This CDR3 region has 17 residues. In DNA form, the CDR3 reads TGTGCCATCAGTGAGTCGGTAGGAGGGAACTCTGGAAGCACCATATATTTT. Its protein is CAISESVGGNSGSTIYF.

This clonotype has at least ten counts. In DNA form, the CDR3 reads TGTGCCAGCTGGAGTGAGGGGCTTGGTCAGCCCCAGCATTTT. Translating it yields CASWSEGLGQPQHF. This sequence joins TRBV12-3 or TRBV12-4 and TRBJ1-5; D might be TRBD1 (5 bases). V dropped 8 bases and J dropped 6 bases, with 17 bases sitting between them. CDR3 length equals 14 residues.

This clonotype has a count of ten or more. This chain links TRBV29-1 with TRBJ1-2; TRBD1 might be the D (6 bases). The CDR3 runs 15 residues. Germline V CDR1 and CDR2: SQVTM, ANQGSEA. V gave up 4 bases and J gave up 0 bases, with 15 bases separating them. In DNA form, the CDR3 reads TGCAGCGTTGCTGGGGGGCAGGGGTCTAACTATGGCTACACCTTC. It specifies CSVAGGQGSNYGYTF.

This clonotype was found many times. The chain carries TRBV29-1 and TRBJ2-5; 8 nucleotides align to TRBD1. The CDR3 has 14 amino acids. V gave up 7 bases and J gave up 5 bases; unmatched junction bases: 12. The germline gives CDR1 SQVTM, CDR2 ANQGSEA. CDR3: CSGQPGQVGETQYF. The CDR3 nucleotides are TGCAGCGGCCAACCGGGACAGGTGGGGGAGACCCAGTACTTC.

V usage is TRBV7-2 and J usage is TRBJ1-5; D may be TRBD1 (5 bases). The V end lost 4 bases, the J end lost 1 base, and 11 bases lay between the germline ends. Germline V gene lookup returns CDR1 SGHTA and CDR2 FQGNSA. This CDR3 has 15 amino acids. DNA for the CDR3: TGTGCCAGCAGCTCCCGGAGGGGCAGCAATCAGCCCCAGCATTTT. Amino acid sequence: CASSSRRGSNQPQHF.

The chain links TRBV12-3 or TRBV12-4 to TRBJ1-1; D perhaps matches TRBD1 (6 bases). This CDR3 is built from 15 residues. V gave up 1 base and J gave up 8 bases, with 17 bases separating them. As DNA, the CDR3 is TGTGCCAGCAGTTTAGAATCGGACAGCGGGGGAGAAGCTTTCTTT. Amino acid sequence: CASSLESDSGGEAFF.

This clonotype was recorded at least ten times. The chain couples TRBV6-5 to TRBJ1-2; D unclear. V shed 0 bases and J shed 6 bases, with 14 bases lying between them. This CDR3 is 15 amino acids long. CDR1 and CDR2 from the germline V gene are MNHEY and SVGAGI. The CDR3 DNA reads TGTGCCAGCAGTTACTCGATTTCGGGGAGCGATGGCTACACCTTC. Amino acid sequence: CASSYSISGSDGYTF.

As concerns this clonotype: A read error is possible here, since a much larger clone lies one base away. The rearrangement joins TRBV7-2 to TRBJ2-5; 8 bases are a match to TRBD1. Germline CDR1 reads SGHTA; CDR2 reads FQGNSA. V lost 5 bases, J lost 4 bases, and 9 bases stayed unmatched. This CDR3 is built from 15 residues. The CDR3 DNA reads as TGTGCCAGCAGCCCGAGGGCAGGGGGCCTAGAGACCCAGTACTTC. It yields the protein CASSPRAGGLETQYF.

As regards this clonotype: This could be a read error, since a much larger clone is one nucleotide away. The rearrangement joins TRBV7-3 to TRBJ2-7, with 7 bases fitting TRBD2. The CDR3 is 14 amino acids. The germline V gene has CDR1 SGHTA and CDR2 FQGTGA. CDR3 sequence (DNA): TGTGCCAGCAGCCACGGGACGGGGGGTTACGGGCAGTACTTC. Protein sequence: CASSHGTGGYGQYF.

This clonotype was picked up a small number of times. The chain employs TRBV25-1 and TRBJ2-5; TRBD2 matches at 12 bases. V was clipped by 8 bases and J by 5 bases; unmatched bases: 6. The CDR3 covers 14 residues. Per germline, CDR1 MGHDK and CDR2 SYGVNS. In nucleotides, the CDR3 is TGTGCCAGCGGAGGACTAGCGGGGTACGAGACCCAGTACTTC. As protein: CASGGLAGYETQYF.

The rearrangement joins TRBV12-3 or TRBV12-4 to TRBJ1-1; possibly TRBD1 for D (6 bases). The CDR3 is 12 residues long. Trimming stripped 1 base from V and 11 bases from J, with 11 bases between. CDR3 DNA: TGTGCCAGCAGTTTAGGGGACACTGGGGCTTTCTTT. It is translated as CASSLGDTGAFF.

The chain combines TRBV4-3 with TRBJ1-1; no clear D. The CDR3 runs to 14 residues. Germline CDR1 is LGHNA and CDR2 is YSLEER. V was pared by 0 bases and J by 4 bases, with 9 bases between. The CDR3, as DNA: TGCGCCAGCAGCCAAGACAGTTCGGGCACTGAAGCTTTCTTT. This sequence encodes CASSQDSSGTEAFF.

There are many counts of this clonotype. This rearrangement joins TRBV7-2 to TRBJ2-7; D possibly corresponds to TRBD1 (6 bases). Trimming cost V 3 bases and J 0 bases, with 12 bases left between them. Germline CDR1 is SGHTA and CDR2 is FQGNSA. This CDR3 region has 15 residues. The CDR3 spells CASSLRGGGSYEQYF. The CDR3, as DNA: TGTGCCAGCAGCTTGCGTGGGGGCGGCTCCTACGAGCAGTACTTC.

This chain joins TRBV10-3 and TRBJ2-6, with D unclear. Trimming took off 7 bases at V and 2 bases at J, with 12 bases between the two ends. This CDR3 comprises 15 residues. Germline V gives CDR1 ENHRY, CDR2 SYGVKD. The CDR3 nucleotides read TGTGCCATCAAGGCAGTCGACACTGGGGCCAACGTCCTGACTTTC. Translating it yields CAIKAVDTGANVLTF.

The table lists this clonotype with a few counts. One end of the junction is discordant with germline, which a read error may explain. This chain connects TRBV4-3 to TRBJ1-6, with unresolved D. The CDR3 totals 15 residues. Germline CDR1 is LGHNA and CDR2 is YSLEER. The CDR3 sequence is CASSEESYSNSPLHF. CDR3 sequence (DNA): TGCGCCAGCAGCGAAGAGAGCTATTCGAATTCACCCCTCCACTTT.

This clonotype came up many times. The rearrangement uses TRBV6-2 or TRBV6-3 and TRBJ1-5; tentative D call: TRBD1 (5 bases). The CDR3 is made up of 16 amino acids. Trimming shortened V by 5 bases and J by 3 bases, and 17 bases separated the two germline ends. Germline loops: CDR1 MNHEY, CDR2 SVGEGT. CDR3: CASSPEGRDLNQPQHF. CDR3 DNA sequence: TGTGCCAGCAGTCCCGAGGGCAGGGACCTCAATCAGCCCCAGCATTTT.

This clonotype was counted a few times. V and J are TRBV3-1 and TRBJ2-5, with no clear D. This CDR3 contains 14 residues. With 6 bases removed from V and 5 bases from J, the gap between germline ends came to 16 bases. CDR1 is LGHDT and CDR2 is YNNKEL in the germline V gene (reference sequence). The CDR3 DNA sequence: TGTGCCAGCAGTTCACTCCCCGCGGTGGAGACCCAGTACTTC. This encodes CASSSLPAVETQYF.

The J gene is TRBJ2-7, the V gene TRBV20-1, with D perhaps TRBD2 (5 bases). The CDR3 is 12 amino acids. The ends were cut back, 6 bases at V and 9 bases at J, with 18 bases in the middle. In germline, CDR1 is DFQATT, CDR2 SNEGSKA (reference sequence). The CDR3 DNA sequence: TGCAGTGCCCACACCGACTATATCGGGCAGTACTTC. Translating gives CSAHTDYIGQYF.

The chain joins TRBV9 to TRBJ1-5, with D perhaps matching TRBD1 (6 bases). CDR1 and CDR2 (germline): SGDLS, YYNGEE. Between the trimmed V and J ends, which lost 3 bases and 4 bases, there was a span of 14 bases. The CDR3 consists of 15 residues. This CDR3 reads CASSGWGLVNQPQHF. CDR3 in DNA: TGTGCCAGCAGCGGATGGGGGCTCGTAAATCAGCCCCAGCATTTT.

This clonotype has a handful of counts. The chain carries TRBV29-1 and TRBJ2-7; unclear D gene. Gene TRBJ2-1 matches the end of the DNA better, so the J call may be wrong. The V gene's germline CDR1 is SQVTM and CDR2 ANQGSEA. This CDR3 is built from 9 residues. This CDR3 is CSVHNEQFF. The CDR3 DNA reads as TGCAGCGTTCACAATGAGCAGTTCTTC.